Below are 22 T cell receptor beta chains sequenced from a single sample in a study of blood T cell repertoires in COVID-19. Libraries were prepared by immunoSEQ multiplex PCR; TCRdb keeps only in-frame clonotypes and omits some of them. The table lists around 50,000 clones, approximately 87% of them singletons. Sequencing was performed on peripheral blood. These TCRs come from a human donor in a cohort sampled during active COVID-19.

In nucleotides, the CDR3 is TGTGCCAGCTCCCCAAGTCTTAGTGAGCAGTTCTTC. This gives the protein CASSPSLSEQFF. The chain has TRBV18 and TRBJ2-1, with D unresolved. The V gene's germline CDR1 is KGHSH and CDR2 LQKENI. This CDR3 is 12 amino acids long. Trimming removed 6 bases at V and 9 bases at J, with 12 bases between.

CDR3: CATRAGVTDTQYF. The CDR3 DNA follows: TGTGCCACCAGGGCGGGAGTCACAGATACGCAGTATTTT. J is TRBJ2-3 and V is TRBV24-1, with 7 bases matching TRBD2. The V segment lost 7 bases and the J segment 2 bases; nucleotides outside the gene matches: 2. The V gene's germline CDR1 is KGHDR and CDR2 SFDVKD. The CDR3 is 13 amino acids.

The chain employs TRBV4-1 and TRBJ2-5; D is uncertain. Trimming pared 6 bases from V and 5 bases from J, leaving 16 bases between. CDR1 MGHRA and CDR2 YSYEKL come from the germline V gene. The CDR3 totals 14 residues. The CDR3 coding sequence is TGCGCCAGCAGTCCCGCGGCGTCCCGGGAGACCCAGTACTTC. Amino acids: CASSPAASRETQYF.

V is TRBV28 and J is TRBJ1-1, with D perhaps matching TRBD1 (6 bases). The CDR3 contains 15 residues. The germline V gene encodes CDR1 MDHEN and CDR2 SYDVKM. Trimming stripped 6 bases from V and 1 base from J, with 15 bases between. The CDR3 spells CASRPDRTPNTEAFF. CDR3 bases: TGTGCCAGCAGACCCGACAGGACGCCGAACACTGAAGCTTTCTTT.

The chain recombines TRBV11-3 with TRBJ2-3, with D uncertain. V lost 2 bases and J lost 2, with 5 bases in between. Looked up from germline, CDR1 is SGHNT and CDR2 is YENEEA. The CDR3 runs 13 residues. CDR3 protein: CASSLPLTDTQYF. The CDR3 bases are TGTGCCAGCAGCTTACCCCTCACAGATACGCAGTATTTT.

CDR3 in amino acids: CASTVQDYGYTF. The CDR3 DNA is TGTGCCAGCACCGTACAGGACTATGGCTACACCTTC. The chain employs TRBV12-3 or TRBV12-4 and TRBJ1-2; D is perhaps TRBD1 (5 bases). Trimming shortened V by 7 bases and J by 3 bases, and 9 bases separated the two germline ends. The CDR3 consists of 12 residues.

This clone was seen a few times. The V and J genes are TRBV2 and TRBJ1-5; 7 nucleotides line up with TRBD1. Germline CDR1 SNHLY, CDR2 FYNNEI. The CDR3 length is 13 residues. Losses at the gene ends were 5 bases for V and 6 bases for J; bases not matched to a gene: 4. The CDR3 nucleotides are TGTGCCAGCAGTCAAGGGGGCGGTCAGCCCCAGCATTTT. Protein sequence: CASSQGGGQPQHF.

This chain connects TRBV3-1 (or the pseudogene TRBV3-2) to TRBJ1-3; tentatively, D is TRBD1 (5 bases). V was trimmed by 0 bases and J by 0 bases, leaving 12 bases between them. The CDR3 runs to 17 residues. CDR1 and CDR2 from the germline V gene are LGHDT and YNNKEL (reference sequence). The CDR3: CASSQDGARFSGNTIYF. In nucleotides, the CDR3 is TGTGCCAGCAGCCAAGATGGGGCCCGATTCTCTGGAAACACCATATATTTT.

This chain's CDR3 is CASSPRDRGDRFF. The DNA of the CDR3 is TGCGCCAGCAGCCCCCGGGACAGGGGCGATAGGTTCTTC. V is TRBV4-3 and J is TRBJ2-1; TRBD1 matches 10 bases. Germline trimming cut 4 bases from V and 15 bases from J; bases unmatched to any gene: 9. The CDR3 runs 13 residues. The germline V gene has CDR1 LGHNA and CDR2 YSLEER.

The V and J genes are TRBV6-5 and TRBJ2-7, with TRBD2 as a possible D gene (5 bases). V was trimmed by 5 bases and J by 3 bases, leaving 17 bases between them. The CDR3 runs to 15 residues. The germline V gene encodes CDR1 MNHEY and CDR2 SVGAGI. The CDR3 sequence: CASSPTNDRDYEQYF. The CDR3 DNA reads as TGTGCCAGCAGTCCCACTAACGACCGGGACTACGAGCAGTACTTC.

The chain couples TRBV7-8 to TRBJ1-2; maybe TRBD1 (6 bases). The V end lost 1 base, the J end lost 8 bases, and 11 bases lay between the germline ends. The CDR3 has 13 residues. CDR1 is SGHVS, CDR2 FQNEAQ, per germline. Here the CDR3 reads CASSLEGVWGYTF. The CDR3 DNA follows: TGTGCCAGCAGCTTAGAGGGGGTTTGGGGCTACACCTTC.

The chain is built from TRBV6-5 and TRBJ1-6; D not resolved. Trimming stripped 0 bases from V and 7 bases from J, with 10 bases between. CDR1 and CDR2 from the germline V gene are MNHEY and SVGAGI. CDR3 size: 15 residues. DNA for the CDR3: TGTGCCAGCAGTTACTCAGGTCGGAGGAATTCACCCCTCCACTTT. It specifies CASSYSGRRNSPLHF.

The rearrangement uses TRBV29-1 and TRBJ2-7; 8 nucleotides line up with TRBD1. The V segment lost 3 bases and the J segment 4 bases; nucleotides outside the gene matches: 5. The CDR3 is 13 amino acids. Germline CDR1 reads SQVTM; CDR2 reads ANQGSEA. CDR3 in amino acids: CSVEAGGKYEQYF. The CDR3 DNA sequence: TGCAGCGTTGAGGCAGGGGGCAAGTACGAGCAGTACTTC.

The chain joins TRBV7-8 to TRBJ2-7; D perhaps matches TRBD1 (5 bases). Germline loops: CDR1 SGHVS, CDR2 FQNEAQ. Deletions cut 4 bases from V and 5 bases from J, with 18 bases between. The CDR3 is made up of 15 amino acids. CDR3 DNA: TGTGCCAGCAGCTCCCTGTGGGCAGGGAAAAACGAGCAGTACTTC. Its protein product is CASSSLWAGKNEQYF.

The chain has TRBV7-9 and TRBJ2-2; TRBD1 matches 7 bases. The J segment lost 6 bases and the V segment lost 5 bases, leaving 9 bases of the junction unmatched. The CDR3 length is 15 residues. Germline CDR1 reads SEHNR; CDR2 reads FQNEAQ (reference sequence). CDR3: CASSPGQVGAGELFF. CDR3 sequence (DNA): TGTGCCAGCAGCCCCGGACAGGTGGGGGCCGGGGAGCTGTTTTTT.

The chain has TRBV7-2 and TRBJ2-1; weak D call: TRBD2 (5 bases). The CDR3 loop spans 14 amino acids. The germline CDR1 and CDR2 sequences are SGHTA and FQGNSA. Trimming took 1 base from V and 10 from J, leaving 14 bases between them. CDR3 in amino acids: CASSLVGDVSEQFF. The CDR3 region has the DNA TGTGCCAGCAGCTTAGTCGGGGATGTATCCGAGCAGTTCTTC.

This chain uses TRBV3-1 (or the pseudogene TRBV3-2) with TRBJ1-6, with D hard to call. Trimming stripped 2 bases from V and 0 bases from J, with 8 bases between. Germline CDR1 reads LGHDT; CDR2 reads YNNKEL (reference sequence). The CDR3 totals 16 residues. The CDR3 spells CASSQLSLSYNSPLHF. In DNA form, the CDR3 reads TGTGCCAGCAGCCAACTCTCCCTCTCCTATAATTCACCCCTCCACTTT.

The chain is built from TRBV12-5 and TRBJ1-2; 7 nucleotides align to TRBD1. Germline V gene sequence: CDR1 LGHNT, CDR2 FRNRAP. Germline trimming cut 0 bases from V and 0 bases from J; bases unmatched to any gene: 7. The CDR3 sequence is 17 residues long. The CDR3 nucleotides are TGTGCTAGTGGTTTGGTACTAGGGGACAGATCTAACTATGGCTACACCTTC. This translates into CASGLVLGDRSNYGYTF.

The V call is TRBV6-5, the J call TRBJ1-2, with 7 bases matching TRBD1. The junction had 8 bases not matched to a gene; V was cut back by 6 bases and J by 4 bases. Per the germline V gene, CDR1 is MNHEY and CDR2 is SVGAGI. This CDR3 region has 14 residues. The CDR3 sequence: CASRDAGGPYGYTF. Here the CDR3 DNA reads TGTGCCAGCAGGGACGCAGGGGGTCCCTATGGCTACACCTTC.

The V call is TRBV28, the J call TRBJ2-1, with 8 bases lining up with TRBD2. The CDR3 has 13 residues. Unmatched junction bases numbered 7, after V lost 8 bases and J lost 7 bases. The germline gives CDR1 MDHEN, CDR2 SYDVKM. CDR3 loop: CASLDGGANEQFF. The CDR3 DNA reads as TGTGCCAGCCTCGACGGGGGGGCGAATGAGCAGTTCTTC.

This sequence joins TRBV15 and TRBJ1-2; D is perhaps TRBD1 (6 bases). In germline, CDR1 is LNHNV, CDR2 YYDKDF (reference sequence). The CDR3 spans 14 residues. Trimming left V 4 bases short and J 8 bases short, with 17 bases between. The CDR3 sequence is CATSIRTTGSGYTF. CDR3 bases: TGTGCCACCAGCATCAGAACCACAGGGAGCGGCTACACCTTC. The full variable domain, with the rest looked up from reference TRBV15 and TRBJ1-2, is DAMVIQNPRYQVTQFGKPVTLSCSQTLNHNVMYWYQQKSSQAPKLLFHYYDKDFNNEADTPDNFQSRRPNTSFCFLDIRSPGLGDTAMYLCATSIRTTGSGYTFGSGTRLTVV.

This clone was seen more than once but under ten times. The rearrangement joins TRBV6-5 to TRBJ1-1; D ambiguous. The CDR3 length is 12 residues. CDR1 and CDR2 from the germline V gene are MNHEY and SVGAGI. V dropped 7 bases and J dropped 1 base, with 7 bases sitting between them. CDR3: CASTGRNTEAFF. For the CDR3, the DNA is TGTGCCAGCACAGGCAGGAACACTGAAGCTTTCTTT.